This paragraph covers one T cell receptor (beta chain) sequence. Antigen unknown. Patients were excluded for uncontrolled infection, other autoimmune disease, pregnancy or lactation. The study based diagnoses on clinical symptoms, serum thyroxine and TRAb, thyroid ultrasound and orbital computed tomography. The data stem from a study of T cells in Graves' hyperthyroidism and ophthalmopathy. General study points: Median prediction lead before ophthalmopathy onset was six to eight months with the model. Most expanded thyroid clonotypes above 0.001 also appeared in blood.

The V gene lost 3 bases and the J gene lost 8 bases, with 16 bases spanning the gap. The CDR3 covers 14 residues. Germline V gives CDR1 SGHTA, CDR2 FQGNSA. RNA transcripts yielded amplified TCR beta CDR3 regions. HTBI primers drove first-round RT-PCR of the TCR CDR3. TCRdb reprocessed the multiplex PCR reads with MiXCR, giving one entry per CDR3 protein. The data contain hundreds of thousands of distinct CDR3 sequences, nearly 45% of them seen just once; the ten biggest clones take up less than 9%. This sequence joins TRBV7-2 and TRBJ1-2; tentative D call: TRBD1 (5 bases). The sample taken for sequencing was peripheral blood or thyroid tissue (not recorded which). This receptor was identified in an adult man with Graves' disease, either hyperthyroidism or ophthalmopathy (not recorded which). CDR3 residues: CASSFKPGLGGYTF. The CDR3 coding sequence is TGTGCCAGCAGCTTCAAACCGGGACTGGGAGGCTACACCTTC.